Below are 20 T cell receptor beta chains sequenced from a single sample in a study of blood T cell repertoires in COVID-19. Assay: immunoSEQ multiplex PCR; the TCRdb copy retains only in-frame clones and omits some. In the table there are about 100,000 clones, 88% of which are singletons. The sequenced sample consisted of peripheral blood. Receptor source: a woman in her sixties with acute or convalescent COVID-19.

The chain carries TRBV3-1 (or the pseudogene TRBV3-2) and TRBJ1-1; D might be TRBD1 (5 bases). Germline-derived CDR1 and CDR2 are LGHDT and YNNKEL (reference sequence). V was trimmed by 1 base and J by 4 bases, leaving 13 bases between them. The CDR3 has 15 amino acids. Here the CDR3 reads CASSQVPGRGTEAFF. Written as DNA, the CDR3 is TGTGCCAGCAGCCAAGTGCCAGGGAGGGGCACTGAAGCTTTCTTT.

The chain links TRBV19 to TRBJ2-1, with 13 bases lining up with TRBD2. The CDR3 consists of 15 residues. Germline loops: CDR1 LNHDA, CDR2 SQIVND (reference sequence). The ends lost 5 bases at V and 10 bases at J; junction bases unmatched: 8. CDR3 DNA sequence: TGTGCCAGTAGTGTGAGGACTAGCGGGAGTAAAGAGCAGTTCTTC. It encodes CASSVRTSGSKEQFF.

The gene calls are TRBV2 and TRBJ1-4; D remains unclear. V was pared by 3 bases and J by 5 bases, with 13 bases between. CDR1 and CDR2 from the germline V gene are SNHLY and FYNNEI. The CDR3 length is 15 residues. The CDR3 protein is CASSEARWRNEKLFF. The CDR3 DNA reads TGTGCCAGCAGTGAGGCTAGGTGGAGAAATGAAAAACTGTTTTTT.

The chain combines TRBV30 with TRBJ1-1; maybe TRBD1 (6 bases). The CDR3 has 15 amino acids. CDR1 is GTSNPN, CDR2 SVGIG, per germline (reference sequence). Between the trimmed V and J ends, which lost 4 bases and 4 bases, there was a span of 19 bases. The DNA for the CDR3 is TGTGCCTGGATCGGCGGAAGAGGGGGGGGCACTGAAGCTTTCTTT. Translated, it gives CAWIGGRGGGTEAFF.

The chain combines TRBV4-2 with TRBJ2-2; TRBD2 agrees at 13 bases. The CDR3 spans 19 residues. Germline V lookup: CDR1 LGHNA, CDR2 YNFKEQ. V was clipped by 1 base and J by 2 bases; unmatched bases: 7. The CDR3 DNA is TGTGCCAGCAGCCAAGCCTCGGGACTAGCGGGAAGAAACACCGGGGAGCTGTTTTTT. This encodes CASSQASGLAGRNTGELFF.

The chain carries TRBV19 and TRBJ2-4; D may be TRBD1 (5 bases). The CDR3 sequence is 19 residues long. V was trimmed by 1 base and J by 1 base, leaving 20 bases between them. From germline, CDR1 is LNHDA and CDR2 SQIVND (reference sequence). The CDR3 protein is CASSIAALLSKGAKNIQYF. Here the CDR3 DNA reads TGTGCCAGTAGTATAGCCGCTCTACTTTCTAAGGGGGCCAAAAACATTCAGTACTTC.

The chain joins TRBV9 to TRBJ1-3; perhaps TRBD1 as D (5 bases). Trimming cost V 0 bases and J 2 bases, with 12 bases left between them. The CDR3 contains 16 residues. Germline V lookup: CDR1 SGDLS, CDR2 YYNGEE. The DNA of the CDR3 is TGTGCCAGCAGCGTAGTGGCCGGGGGGACTGGAAACACCATATATTTT. Its protein is CASSVVAGGTGNTIYF.

The count of this clone is one. The chain couples TRBV7-9 to TRBJ2-1, with 14 bases matching TRBD2. Germline trimming cut 6 bases from V and 6 bases from J; bases unmatched to any gene: 7. The CDR3 is 16 amino acids. Germline loops: CDR1 SEHNR, CDR2 FQNEAQ (reference sequence). The CDR3 loop is CASRDRLAGGGNEQFF. In DNA form, the CDR3 reads TGTGCCAGCAGGGATCGACTAGCGGGAGGGGGCAATGAGCAGTTCTTC.

This chain links TRBV7-3 with TRBJ2-7; possibly TRBD2 for D (5 bases). The CDR3 runs 8 residues. CDR1 is SGHTA, CDR2 FQGTGA, per germline. CDR3 bases: TGTGCCAGCAGCTCCGGGGATGTC. Encoded protein: CASSSGDV.

The chain uses TRBV7-2 and TRBJ2-2; 7 bases fit TRBD1. The V gene end was trimmed by 5 bases and the J gene end by 5 bases; junction bases not matched to a gene: 8. The CDR3 totals 15 residues. Germline lookup yields CDR1 SGHTA and CDR2 FQGNSA. CDR3 sequence: CASSPSRGRTGELFF. The CDR3, as DNA: TGTGCCAGCAGCCCCTCTAGGGGGCGAACCGGGGAGCTGTTTTTT.

V usage is TRBV6-5 and J usage is TRBJ2-7, with D possibly matching TRBD2 (6 bases). V dropped 8 bases and J dropped 5 bases, with 19 bases sitting between them. The CDR3 loop spans 14 amino acids. The germline CDR1 and CDR2 sequences are MNHEY and SVGAGI. The CDR3 region has the DNA TGTGCCAGCGCCGGGACTCCTTGGTCCCACGAGCAGTACTTC. Protein sequence: CASAGTPWSHEQYF.

The rearrangement joins TRBV4-2 to TRBJ1-2, with a possible D match to TRBD1 (5 bases). The CDR3 has 15 residues. V gave up 0 bases and J gave up 5 bases, with 13 bases separating them. The germline V gene encodes CDR1 LGHNA and CDR2 YNFKEQ. The CDR3 coding sequence is TGTGCCAGCAGCCAAGATGGGCAGGGAATATATGGCTACACCTTC. Encoded protein: CASSQDGQGIYGYTF.

Remarks on this clone: In the same sample, other DNA sequences code for this CDR3. The rearrangement uses TRBV27 and TRBJ2-7; perhaps TRBD2 as D (5 bases). This CDR3 contains 13 residues. Germline assignment: CDR1 MNHEY and CDR2 SMNVEV (reference sequence). Trimming removed 3 bases at V and 1 base at J, with 7 bases between. CDR3 sequence (DNA): TGTGCCAGCAGTTTGAGCGGTTCCTACGAGCAGTACTTC. Translation gives CASSLSGSYEQYF.

This sequence joins TRBV19 and TRBJ1-1; 10 bases align to TRBD1. The CDR3 consists of 15 residues. Germline values: CDR1 LNHDA, CDR2 SQIVND (reference sequence). After removal of 5 bases from V and 0 bases from J, the junction contained 3 bases not matched to a gene. CDR3 region: CASSADRGLNTEAFF. DNA of the CDR3: TGTGCCAGTAGTGCGGACAGGGGGTTGAACACTGAAGCTTTCTTT. Full variable domain (rest looked up from reference TRBV19 and TRBJ1-1): DGGITQSPKYLFRKEGQNVTLSCEQNLNHDAMYWYRQDPGQGLRLIYYSQIVNDFQKGDIAEGYSVSREKKESFPLTVTSAQKNPTAFYLCASSADRGLNTEAFFGQGTRLTVV.

V usage is TRBV10-3 and J usage is TRBJ1-1; no reliable D call. The CDR3 is 15 amino acids. V lost 11 bases, J lost 1 base, and 20 bases lay in between. From germline, CDR1 is ENHRY and CDR2 SYGVKD. The CDR3 spells CASRGARSQNTEAFF. CDR3 DNA: TGTGCCTCCCGGGGTGCGCGAAGCCAGAACACTGAAGCTTTCTTT.

V gene TRBV5-1 combines with J gene TRBJ1-4; weak D call: TRBD1 (5 bases). CDR3 size: 14 residues. Germline V gene data show CDR1 as SGHRS and CDR2 as YFSETQ. V gave up 5 bases and J gave up 8 bases, with 16 bases separating them. CDR3 bases: TGCGCCAGCAGTGGAGGGGTAGAAGGGGAAAAACTGTTTTTT. Translation: CASSGGVEGEKLFF.

The genes are TRBV7-2 and TRBJ2-3; the match to TRBD2 covers 9 bases. V trimming: 2 bases; J trimming: 5 bases; junction bases outside the gene matches: 8. The CDR3 contains 16 residues. Germline V gene lookup returns CDR1 SGHTA and CDR2 FQGNSA. Written as DNA, the CDR3 is TGTGCCAGCAGCTTAAGGTCGGCGGGAGGGGGAGATACGCAGTATTTT. This codes for CASSLRSAGGGDTQYF.

The J gene is TRBJ1-5, the V gene TRBV2; unclear D gene. Germline V lookup: CDR1 SNHLY, CDR2 FYNNEI. The CDR3 is 16 amino acids. V was pared by 2 bases and J by 0 bases, with 11 bases between. As DNA, the CDR3 is TGTGCCAGCAGTGAACGGTCTGGTCCTAGCAATCAGCCCCAGCATTTT. Its translation: CASSERSGPSNQPQHF.

This chain joins TRBV18 and TRBJ2-1; 7 bases line up with TRBD2. The CDR3 consists of 16 residues. Trimming at V came to 8 bases and at J to 9 bases, leaving 19 bases not matched to a gene. Looked up from germline, CDR1 is KGHSH and CDR2 is LQKENI. This chain's CDR3 is CASHDSGASSYGEQFF. The CDR3 DNA follows: TGTGCCAGCCACGACAGCGGGGCCAGCTCCTACGGTGAGCAGTTCTTC. The complete variable domain, with remaining parts taken from reference TRBV18 and TRBJ2-1, reads NAGVMQNPRHLVRRRGQEARLRCSPMKGHSHVYWYRQLPEEGLKFMVYLQKENIIDESGMPKERFSAEFPKEGPSILRIQQVVRGDSAAYFCASHDSGASSYGEQFFGPGTRLTVL.

This clone has a single count. The chain employs TRBV11-2 and TRBJ2-5, with 8 bases identical to TRBD1. After removal of 6 bases from V and 3 bases from J, the junction contained 18 bases not matched to a gene. The germline gives CDR1 SGHAT, CDR2 FQNNGV. The CDR3 has 18 amino acids. The CDR3 loop reads CASSHRPGGAGLKETQYF. CDR3 DNA: TGTGCCAGCAGTCACAGGCCAGGGGGCGCCGGGTTGAAAGAGACCCAGTACTTC.